This record looks at one T cell receptor beta chain sequence and its context. The sample contains more than one DNA sequence encoding this CDR3. V lost 0 bases and J lost 6; bases outside the gene matches: 6. The CDR3 has 16 residues. Germline V CDR1 and CDR2: LGHNA, YNFKEQ. Repertoires were generated with immunoSEQ multiplex PCR, while TCRdb's copy carries only in-frame clones and drops some. The sample records tens of thousands of clones, 84% being singletons. The data are from a study of T cell changes during pregnancy in multiple sclerosis. The input for sequencing was CD4+ T cells from peripheral blood mononuclear cells, taken before pregnancy. The receptor's source is a female donor with multiple sclerosis, enrolled in a pregnancy study. This chain connects TRBV4-2 to TRBJ2-1; TRBD2 matches 9 bases. The CDR3 protein is CASSQDPSGGRNEQFF. The CDR3 DNA sequence: TGTGCCAGCAGCCAAGACCCCAGCGGGGGGCGCAATGAGCAGTTCTTC.